The rows below give T cell receptor beta chains drawn from one sample of a study of blood T cell repertoires in COVID-19. Assay used: immunoSEQ multiplex PCR; TCRdb lists only in-frame clones, some missing. The sample includes approximately 200,000 clones, approximately 90% of them seen just once. The source material was PBMCs or T cells enriched from blood (not recorded which). These receptors were taken from a man aged 30-40 years who had recovered from COVID-19. CDR3s include the opening cysteine and the closing phenylalanine or tryptophan. Fields, in order: V gene, J gene, D gene, clone size, CDR3 protein, CDR3 DNA. A D gene is named only where the DNA matches it firmly. A clone size is listed for some rows: how often the clone was seen (once, few, many), or a class if it is expanded.

v_gene: TRBV19
j_gene: TRBJ1-5
d_gene: .
abundance: .
CDR3aa: CASSTGSGQPQHF
CDR3nt: TGTGCCAGTAGTACGGGGTCTGGTCAGCCCCAGCATTTT

v_gene: TRBV12-3/TRBV12-4
j_gene: TRBJ2-7
d_gene: TRBD1
abundance: once
CDR3aa: CASSRGQAYEQYF
CDR3nt: TGTGCCAGCAGTAGAGGACAGGCTTACGAGCAGTACTTC

v_gene: TRBV28
j_gene: TRBJ1-1
d_gene: .
abundance: .
CDR3aa: CASSLAALNTEAFF
CDR3nt: TGTGCCAGCAGTTTGGCTGCATTAAACACTGAAGCTTTCTTT

v_gene: TRBV27
j_gene: TRBJ2-3
d_gene: TRBD1
abundance: .
CDR3aa: CASSPTGQGASDTQYF
CDR3nt: TGTGCCAGCAGTCCGACCGGACAGGGGGCCTCAGATACGCAGTATTTT

v_gene: TRBV11-2
j_gene: TRBJ2-7
d_gene: TRBD2
abundance: .
CDR3aa: CASSLEGLAGSYEQYF
CDR3nt: TGTGCCAGCAGCTTAGAGGGACTAGCCGGCTCCTACGAGCAGTACTTC

v_gene: TRBV6-4
j_gene: TRBJ1-2
d_gene: TRBD1
abundance: .
CDR3aa: CASSDGTGGSRGYTF
CDR3nt: TGTGCCAGCAGTGACGGGACAGGGGGTTCGCGGGGCTACACCTTC

v_gene: TRBV5-4
j_gene: TRBJ1-2
d_gene: TRBD1
abundance: .
CDR3aa: CASSLDSGTGGVYYGYTF
CDR3nt: TGTGCCAGCAGCTTGGATTCAGGGACAGGGGGCGTCTACTATGGCTACACCTTC

v_gene: TRBV30
j_gene: TRBJ2-7
d_gene: TRBD2
abundance: .
CDR3aa: CAWRGLGRGVYEQYF
CDR3nt: TGTGCCTGGAGGGGACTCGGACGGGGGGTTTACGAGCAGTACTTC

v_gene: TRBV11-2
j_gene: TRBJ2-5
d_gene: TRBD2
abundance: .
CDR3aa: CASSLDHASGTQYF
CDR3nt: TGTGCCAGCAGCTTAGATCACGCTAGCGGGACCCAGTACTTC

v_gene: TRBV7-2
j_gene: TRBJ2-3
d_gene: .
abundance: .
CDR3aa: CASSLAGGLDTQYF
CDR3nt: TGTGCCAGCAGCTTAGCGGGAGGACTAGATACGCAGTATTTT

v_gene: TRBV14
j_gene: TRBJ2-5
d_gene: TRBD1
abundance: .
CDR3aa: CASSPRTGRETQYF
CDR3nt: TGTGCCAGCAGCCCCAGGACAGGGCGGGAGACCCAGTACTTC

v_gene: TRBV10-3
j_gene: TRBJ2-4
d_gene: TRBD1
abundance: .
CDR3aa: CAISPGQGLAKNIQYF
CDR3nt: TGTGCCATCAGCCCGGGACAGGGGTTAGCCAAAAACATTCAGTACTTC

v_gene: TRBV5-4
j_gene: TRBJ2-3
d_gene: TRBD1
abundance: .
CDR3aa: CASSWKGGAGTDTQYF
CDR3nt: TGTGCCAGCAGCTGGAAAGGGGGCGCCGGCACAGATACGCAGTATTTT

v_gene: TRBV19
j_gene: TRBJ2-7
d_gene: TRBD2
abundance: .
CDR3aa: CASSMRTSGTYEQYF
CDR3nt: TGTGCCAGTAGTATGCGGACTAGCGGAACCTACGAGCAGTACTTC

v_gene: TRBV11-2
j_gene: TRBJ2-2
d_gene: TRBD1
abundance: .
CDR3aa: CASSSLRDRDITGELFF
CDR3nt: TGTGCCAGCAGCTCCCTCCGGGACAGGGATATCACCGGGGAGCTGTTTTTT

v_gene: TRBV18
j_gene: TRBJ1-3
d_gene: .
abundance: .
CDR3aa: CASSPLAGNTIYF
CDR3nt: TGTGCCAGCTCACCACTCGCAGGGAACACCATATATTTT

v_gene: TRBV5-1
j_gene: TRBJ1-1
d_gene: .
abundance: .
CDR3aa: CASSSVGGLTEAFF
CDR3nt: TGCGCCAGCAGCTCGGTCGGGGGGCTCACTGAAGCTTTCTTT

v_gene: TRBV5-8
j_gene: TRBJ1-2
d_gene: .
abundance: few
CDR3aa: CASSRELGDYGYTF
CDR3nt: TGTGCCAGCAGCAGGGAGTTGGGCGATTATGGCTACACCTTC

v_gene: TRBV7-9
j_gene: TRBJ1-2
d_gene: .
abundance: .
CDR3aa: CASSFLDRRVDYTF
CDR3nt: TGTGCCAGCAGCTTCCTAGACAGGCGGGTTGACTACACCTTC

v_gene: TRBV7-2
j_gene: TRBJ1-5
d_gene: .
abundance: .
CDR3aa: CASSLGSRYQPQHF
CDR3nt: TGTGCCAGCAGCTTAGGCTCCCGGTATCAGCCCCAGCATTTT

v_gene: TRBV19
j_gene: TRBJ2-7
d_gene: .
abundance: .
CDR3aa: CASSMDQGSYEQYF
CDR3nt: TGTGCCAGTAGTATGGACCAGGGCTCCTACGAGCAGTACTTC

v_gene: TRBV6-2/TRBV6-3
j_gene: TRBJ2-6
d_gene: TRBD2
abundance: .
CDR3aa: CASSYPLRGSANSGANVLTF
CDR3nt: TGTGCCAGCAGTTACCCTTTGCGGGGGTCAGCCAACTCTGGGGCCAACGTCCTGACTTTC

v_gene: TRBV10-3
j_gene: TRBJ2-3
d_gene: .
abundance: .
CDR3aa: CAISESRDNLADTQYF
CDR3nt: TGTGCCATCAGTGAGTCACGAGACAACTTGGCAGATACGCAGTATTTT

v_gene: TRBV6-1
j_gene: TRBJ1-6
d_gene: .
abundance: .
CDR3aa: CASSETGSRYNSPLHF
CDR3nt: TGTGCCAGCAGTGAAACAGGGAGTCGGTATAATTCACCCCTCCACTTT

v_gene: TRBV7-2
j_gene: TRBJ2-3
d_gene: TRBD2
abundance: .
CDR3aa: CASSPLAGGRDTQYF
CDR3nt: TGTGCCAGCAGCCCCCTAGCGGGAGGGAGAGATACGCAGTATTTT

v_gene: TRBV4-1
j_gene: TRBJ1-4
d_gene: TRBD1
abundance: .
CDR3aa: CASSQTTGANEKLFF
CDR3nt: TGCGCCAGCAGCCAGACGACAGGGGCCAATGAAAAACTGTTTTTT

v_gene: TRBV7-2
j_gene: TRBJ2-5
d_gene: TRBD2
abundance: once
CDR3aa: CASSPTSRQETQYF
CDR3nt: TGTGCCAGCAGCCCGACTAGCAGACAAGAGACCCAGTACTTC

v_gene: TRBV3-1/TRBV3-2
j_gene: TRBJ2-5
d_gene: TRBD1
abundance: .
CDR3aa: CASSQRQGAIETQYF
CDR3nt: TGTGCCAGCAGCCAACGCCAGGGGGCAATCGAGACCCAGTACTTC

v_gene: TRBV10-3
j_gene: TRBJ2-1
d_gene: .
abundance: once
CDR3aa: CAAGGLASYNEQFF
CDR3nt: TGTGCCGCTGGGGGACTTGCATCCTACAATGAGCAGTTCTTC

v_gene: TRBV28
j_gene: TRBJ2-7
d_gene: .
abundance: .
CDR3aa: CASGGTASYEQYF
CDR3nt: TGTGCCAGCGGGGGGACAGCCTCCTACGAGCAGTACTTC

v_gene: TRBV6-5
j_gene: TRBJ1-5
d_gene: .
abundance: .
CDR3aa: CASTGDVSNQPQHF
CDR3nt: TGTGCCAGCACAGGGGATGTTAGCAATCAGCCCCAGCATTTT

v_gene: TRBV23-1
j_gene: TRBJ2-7
d_gene: .
abundance: .
CDR3aa: CASTGVYEQYF
CDR3nt: TGCGCCAGCACCGGGGTTTACGAGCAGTACTTC

v_gene: TRBV13
j_gene: TRBJ2-2
d_gene: TRBD2
abundance: .
CDR3aa: CASSITSGGPSNTGELFF
CDR3nt: TGTGCCAGCAGCATCACTAGCGGGGGGCCCTCGAACACCGGGGAGCTGTTTTTT

v_gene: TRBV6-1
j_gene: TRBJ2-3
d_gene: .
abundance: .
CDR3aa: CASSETGPDTQYF
CDR3nt: TGTGCCAGCAGTGAGACAGGTCCAGATACGCAGTATTTT

v_gene: TRBV30
j_gene: TRBJ2-1
d_gene: .
abundance: .
CDR3aa: CAWSVRSENEQFF
CDR3nt: TGTGCCTGGAGCGTAAGATCGGAGAATGAGCAGTTCTTC

v_gene: TRBV2
j_gene: TRBJ2-5
d_gene: .
abundance: .
CDR3aa: CASSPGLEETQYF
CDR3nt: TGTGCCAGCAGCCCTGGCTTGGAGGAGACCCAGTACTTC

v_gene: TRBV24-1
j_gene: TRBJ1-2
d_gene: TRBD1
abundance: .
CDR3aa: CATSDTGTGVYGYTF
CDR3nt: TGTGCCACCAGTGACACCGGGACAGGGGTTTATGGCTACACCTTC

v_gene: TRBV19
j_gene: TRBJ2-7
d_gene: TRBD2
abundance: .
CDR3aa: CASSSSLAGSWVQYF
CDR3nt: TGTGCCAGTAGTAGTAGTCTAGCGGGCTCCTGGGTCCAGTACTTC

v_gene: TRBV7-9
j_gene: TRBJ2-7
d_gene: TRBD2
abundance: .
CDR3aa: CASSLLAGGREQYF
CDR3nt: TGTGCCAGCAGCTTGCTAGCGGGAGGTCGAGAGCAGTACTTC

v_gene: TRBV3-1/TRBV3-2
j_gene: TRBJ1-2
d_gene: .
abundance: .
CDR3aa: CASSNAFPDKGSQGYGYTF
CDR3nt: TGTGCCAGCAGCAACGCCTTTCCGGACAAGGGTTCACAGGGCTATGGCTACACCTTC

v_gene: TRBV5-4
j_gene: TRBJ2-7
d_gene: TRBD1
abundance: .
CDR3aa: CASSTGVTYEQYF
CDR3nt: TGTGCCAGCTCTACAGGGGTTACCTACGAGCAGTACTTC

v_gene: TRBV5-4
j_gene: TRBJ1-2
d_gene: .
abundance: .
CDR3aa: CASSRHLRGGIRWDGYTF
CDR3nt: TGTGCCAGCAGCAGGCATCTGCGGGGGGGGATAAGATGGGATGGCTACACCTTC